This TCR beta chain was sequenced during a study of early T cells in non-severe SARS-CoV-2 infection. In the study overall: Chains were not paired, and sequencing was done on bulk RNA from unsorted whole blood.

One entry per CDR3 protein, called by TCRdb with MiXCR from the 5' RACE reads. The sample lists 60,000 to 90,000 distinct CDR3 sequences; around 9.9% were seen once. This clonotype appeared many times. Germline trimming cut 0 bases from V and 1 base from J; bases unmatched to any gene: 3. Germline-derived CDR1 and CDR2 are SGDLS and YYNGEE. This CDR3 has 15 residues. The sequencing sample was made of whole blood. This receptor was taken from an adult who was a healthcare worker with PCR-confirmed SARS-CoV-2 infection or an uninfected control (not recorded which). The chain uses TRBV9 and TRBJ2-7, with 8 bases that match TRBD2. The DNA for the CDR3 is TGTGCCAGCAGCGTAGGCCCGGGAGGGTCCTACGAGCAGTACTTC. This translates into CASSVGPGGSYEQYF.